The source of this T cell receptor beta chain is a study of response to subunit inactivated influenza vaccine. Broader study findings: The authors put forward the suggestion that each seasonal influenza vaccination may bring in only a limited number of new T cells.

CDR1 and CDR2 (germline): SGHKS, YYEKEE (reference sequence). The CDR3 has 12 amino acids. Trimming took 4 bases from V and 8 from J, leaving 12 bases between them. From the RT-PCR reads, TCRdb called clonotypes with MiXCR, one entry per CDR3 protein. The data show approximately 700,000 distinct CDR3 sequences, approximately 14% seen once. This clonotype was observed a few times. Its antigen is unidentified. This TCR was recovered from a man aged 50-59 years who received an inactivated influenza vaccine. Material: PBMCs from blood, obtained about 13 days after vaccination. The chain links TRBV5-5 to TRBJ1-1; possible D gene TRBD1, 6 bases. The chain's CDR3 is CASSRLGGEAFF. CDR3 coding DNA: TGTGCCAGCAGCCGGCTGGGGGGCGAAGCTTTCTTT.